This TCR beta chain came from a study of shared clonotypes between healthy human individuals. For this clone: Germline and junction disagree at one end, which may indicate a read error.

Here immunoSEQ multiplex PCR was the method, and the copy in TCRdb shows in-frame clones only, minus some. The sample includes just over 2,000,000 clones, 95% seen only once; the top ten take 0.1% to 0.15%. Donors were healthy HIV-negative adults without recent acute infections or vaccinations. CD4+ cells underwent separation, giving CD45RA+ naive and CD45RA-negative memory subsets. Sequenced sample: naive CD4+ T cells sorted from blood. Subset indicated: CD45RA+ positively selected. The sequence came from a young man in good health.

The CDR3, as DNA: TGCGCCACCAGTAGCGGGGGCCAGCAGACCCAGTACTTC. Translation: CATSSGGQQTQYF. J is TRBJ2-5 and V is TRBV10-2, with 9 bases matching TRBD2. The germline gives CDR1 WSHSY, CDR2 SAAADI. The CDR3 consists of 13 residues.